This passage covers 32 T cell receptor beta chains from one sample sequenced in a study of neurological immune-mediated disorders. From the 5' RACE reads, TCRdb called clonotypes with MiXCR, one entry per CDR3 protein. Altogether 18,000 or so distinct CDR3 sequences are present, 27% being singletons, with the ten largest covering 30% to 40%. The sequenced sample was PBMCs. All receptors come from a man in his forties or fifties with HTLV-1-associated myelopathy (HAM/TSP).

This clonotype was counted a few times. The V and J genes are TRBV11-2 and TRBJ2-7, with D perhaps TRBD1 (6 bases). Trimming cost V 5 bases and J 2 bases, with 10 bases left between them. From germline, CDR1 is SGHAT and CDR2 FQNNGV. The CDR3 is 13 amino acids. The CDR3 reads CASSPGGPYEQYF. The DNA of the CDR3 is TGTGCCAGCAGCCCTGGGGGCCCCTACGAGCAGTACTTC.

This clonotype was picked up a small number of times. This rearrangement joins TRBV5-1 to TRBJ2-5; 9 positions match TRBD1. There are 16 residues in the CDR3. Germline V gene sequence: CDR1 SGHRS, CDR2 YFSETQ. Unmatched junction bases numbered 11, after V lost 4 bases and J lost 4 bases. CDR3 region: CASSGSGTGLGETQYF. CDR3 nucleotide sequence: TGCGCCAGCAGCGGATCCGGGACAGGGTTGGGAGAGACCCAGTACTTC.

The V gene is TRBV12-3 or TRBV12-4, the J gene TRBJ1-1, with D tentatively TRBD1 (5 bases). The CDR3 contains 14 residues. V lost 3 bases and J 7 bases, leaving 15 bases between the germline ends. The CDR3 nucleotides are TGTGCCAGCAGTTTTCTACAGGTTGCCGGTGAAGCTTTCTTT. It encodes CASSFLQVAGEAFF.

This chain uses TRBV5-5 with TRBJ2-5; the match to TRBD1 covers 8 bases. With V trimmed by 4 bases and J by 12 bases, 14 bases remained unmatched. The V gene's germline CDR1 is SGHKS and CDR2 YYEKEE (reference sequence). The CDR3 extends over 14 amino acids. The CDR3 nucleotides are TGTGCCAGCAGCCTCGGGACAGGCTCCCAGATGGAGTACTTC. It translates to CASSLGTGSQMEYF.

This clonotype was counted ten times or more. CDR3 DNA sequence: TGTGCCAGCAGCAGAACAGGAAAGGACACTGAAGCTTTCTTT. Protein: CASSRTGKDTEAFF. The chain couples TRBV5-4 to TRBJ1-1; a weak D match, TRBD1 (5 bases). The V gene lost 4 bases and the J gene lost 3 bases, with 13 bases spanning the gap. The germline V gene encodes CDR1 SGHNT and CDR2 YYREEE (reference sequence). The CDR3 has 14 amino acids.

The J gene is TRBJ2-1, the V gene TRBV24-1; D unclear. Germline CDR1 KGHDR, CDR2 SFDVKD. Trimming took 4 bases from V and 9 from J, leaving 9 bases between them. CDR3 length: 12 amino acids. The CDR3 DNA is TGTGCCACCAGTGACCTCTCTTTTGAGCAGTTCTTC. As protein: CATSDLSFEQFF.

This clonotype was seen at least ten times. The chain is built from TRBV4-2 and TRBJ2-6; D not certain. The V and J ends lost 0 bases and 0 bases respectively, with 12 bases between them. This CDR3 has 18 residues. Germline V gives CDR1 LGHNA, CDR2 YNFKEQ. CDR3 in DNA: TGTGCCAGCAGCCAAGATCCGGCAGGCCCCTCTGGGGCCAACGTCCTGACTTTC. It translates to CASSQDPAGPSGANVLTF.

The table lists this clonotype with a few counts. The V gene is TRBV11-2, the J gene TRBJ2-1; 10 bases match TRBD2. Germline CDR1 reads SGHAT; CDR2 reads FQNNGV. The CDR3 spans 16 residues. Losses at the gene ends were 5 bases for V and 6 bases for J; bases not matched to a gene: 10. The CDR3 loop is CASSPLGSGGANEQFF. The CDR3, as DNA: TGTGCCAGCAGCCCGCTCGGGAGCGGGGGGGCCAATGAGCAGTTCTTC.

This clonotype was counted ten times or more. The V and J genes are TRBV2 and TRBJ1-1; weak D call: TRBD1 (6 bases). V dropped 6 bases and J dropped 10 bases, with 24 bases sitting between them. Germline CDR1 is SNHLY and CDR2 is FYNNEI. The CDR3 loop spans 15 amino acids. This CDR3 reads CASRDAERGGGSAFF. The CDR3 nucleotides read TGTGCCAGCAGGGACGCGGAAAGGGGAGGGGGATCAGCTTTCTTT.

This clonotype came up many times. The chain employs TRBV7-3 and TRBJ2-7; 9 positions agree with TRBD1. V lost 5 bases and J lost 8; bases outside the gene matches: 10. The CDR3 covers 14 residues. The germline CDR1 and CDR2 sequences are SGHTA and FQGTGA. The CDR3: CASSLTRQGGKQYF. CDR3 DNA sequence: TGTGCCAGCAGCCTCACTCGACAGGGGGGCAAGCAGTACTTC. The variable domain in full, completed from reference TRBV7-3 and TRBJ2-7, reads GAGVSQTPSNKVTEKGKYVELRCDPISGHTALYWYRQSLGQGPEFLIYFQGTGAADDSGLPNDRFFAVRPEGSVSTLKIQRTERGDSAVYLCASSLTRQGGKQYFGPGTRLTVT.

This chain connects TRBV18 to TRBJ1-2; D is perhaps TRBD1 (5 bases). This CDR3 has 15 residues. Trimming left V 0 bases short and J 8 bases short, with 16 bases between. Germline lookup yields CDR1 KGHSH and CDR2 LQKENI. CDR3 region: CASSPPGLVYGGYTF. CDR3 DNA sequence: TGTGCCAGCTCACCACCGGGACTCGTTTATGGGGGCTACACCTTC.

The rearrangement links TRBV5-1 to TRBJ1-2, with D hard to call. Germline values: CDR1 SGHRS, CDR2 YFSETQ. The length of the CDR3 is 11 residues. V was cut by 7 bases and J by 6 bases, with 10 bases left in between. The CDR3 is CASGLDNGYTF. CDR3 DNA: TGCGCCAGCGGACTCGACAATGGCTACACCTTC.

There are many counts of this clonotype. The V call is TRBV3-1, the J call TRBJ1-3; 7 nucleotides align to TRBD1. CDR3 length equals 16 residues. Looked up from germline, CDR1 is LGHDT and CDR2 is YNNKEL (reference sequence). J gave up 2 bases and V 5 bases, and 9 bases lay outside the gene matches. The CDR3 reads CASSSKGGVTGNTIYF. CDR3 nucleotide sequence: TGTGCCAGCAGCTCGAAAGGGGGCGTTACTGGAAACACCATATATTTT.

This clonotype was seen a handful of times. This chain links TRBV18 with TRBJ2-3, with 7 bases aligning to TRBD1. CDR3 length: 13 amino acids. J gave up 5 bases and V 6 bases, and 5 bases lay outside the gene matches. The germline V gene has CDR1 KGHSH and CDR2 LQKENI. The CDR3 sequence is CASSPNRGDTQYF. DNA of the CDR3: TGTGCCAGCTCGCCGAACAGGGGAGATACGCAGTATTTT. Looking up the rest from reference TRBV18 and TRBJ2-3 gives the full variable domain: NAGVMQNPRHLVRRRGQEARLRCSPMKGHSHVYWYRQLPEEGLKFMVYLQKENIIDESGMPKERFSAEFPKEGPSILRIQQVVRGDSAAYFCASSPNRGDTQYFGPGTRLTVL.

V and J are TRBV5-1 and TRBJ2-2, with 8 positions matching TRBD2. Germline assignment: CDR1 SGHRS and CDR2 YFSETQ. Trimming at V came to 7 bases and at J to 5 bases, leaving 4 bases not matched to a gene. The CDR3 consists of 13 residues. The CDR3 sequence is CASRGGETGELFF. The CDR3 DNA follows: TGCGCCAGCCGGGGGGGCGAGACCGGGGAGCTGTTTTTT.

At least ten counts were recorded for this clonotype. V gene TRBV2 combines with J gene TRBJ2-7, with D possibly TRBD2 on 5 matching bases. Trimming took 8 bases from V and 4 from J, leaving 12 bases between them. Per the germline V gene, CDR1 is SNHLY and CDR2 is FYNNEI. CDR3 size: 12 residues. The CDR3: CASARDRYEQYF. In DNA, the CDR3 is TGTGCCAGCGCGAGGGATCGGTACGAGCAGTACTTC.

CDR3 residues: CASSPPRDDTGELFF. CDR3 in DNA: TGTGCCAGCAGCCCCCCTCGCGACGACACCGGGGAGCTGTTTTTT. The V and J genes are TRBV7-9 and TRBJ2-2; D remains unclear. The germline gives CDR1 SEHNR, CDR2 FQNEAQ (reference sequence). The CDR3 sequence is 15 residues long. V was trimmed by 5 bases and J by 3 bases, leaving 13 bases between them.

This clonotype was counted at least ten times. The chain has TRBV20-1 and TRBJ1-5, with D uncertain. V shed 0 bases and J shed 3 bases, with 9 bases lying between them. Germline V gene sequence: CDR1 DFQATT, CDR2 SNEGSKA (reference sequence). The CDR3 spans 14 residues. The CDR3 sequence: CSAREGSYNQPQHF. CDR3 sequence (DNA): TGCAGTGCTAGAGAGGGCAGCTACAATCAGCCCCAGCATTTT.

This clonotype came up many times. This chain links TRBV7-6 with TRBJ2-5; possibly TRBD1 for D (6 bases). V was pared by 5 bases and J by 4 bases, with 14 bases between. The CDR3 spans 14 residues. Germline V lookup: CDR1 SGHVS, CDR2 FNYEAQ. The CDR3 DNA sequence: TGTGCCAGCAGCATTATGACAGGCTCAGAGACCCAGTACTTC. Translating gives CASSIMTGSETQYF. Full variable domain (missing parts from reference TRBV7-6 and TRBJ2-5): GAGVSQSPRYKVTKRGQDVALRCDPISGHVSLYWYRQALGQGPEFLTYFNYEAQQDKSGLPNDRFSAERPEGSISTLTIQRTEQRDSAMYRCASSIMTGSETQYFGPGTRLLVL.

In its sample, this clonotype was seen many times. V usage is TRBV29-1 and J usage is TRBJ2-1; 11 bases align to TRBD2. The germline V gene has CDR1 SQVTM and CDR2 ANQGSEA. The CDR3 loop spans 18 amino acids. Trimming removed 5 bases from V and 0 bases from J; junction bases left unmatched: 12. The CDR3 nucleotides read TGCAGCGTTAATCCCCCCGGGACTAGCGGTGCCTCCTACAATGAGCAGTTCTTC. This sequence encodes CSVNPPGTSGASYNEQFF.

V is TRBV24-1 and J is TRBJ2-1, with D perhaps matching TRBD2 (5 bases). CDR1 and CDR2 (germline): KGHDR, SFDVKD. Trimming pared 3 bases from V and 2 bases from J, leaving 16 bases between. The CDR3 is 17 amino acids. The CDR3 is CATSDPQRLPAYNEQFF. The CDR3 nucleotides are TGTGCCACCAGTGATCCTCAGCGGCTGCCTGCCTACAATGAGCAGTTCTTC.

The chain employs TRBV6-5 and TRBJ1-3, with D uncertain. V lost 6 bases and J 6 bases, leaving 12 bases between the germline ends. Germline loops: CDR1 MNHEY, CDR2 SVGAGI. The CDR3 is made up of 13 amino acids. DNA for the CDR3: TGTGCCAGCAGAAAGTCGGGGTCAAACACCATATATTTT. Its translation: CASRKSGSNTIYF.

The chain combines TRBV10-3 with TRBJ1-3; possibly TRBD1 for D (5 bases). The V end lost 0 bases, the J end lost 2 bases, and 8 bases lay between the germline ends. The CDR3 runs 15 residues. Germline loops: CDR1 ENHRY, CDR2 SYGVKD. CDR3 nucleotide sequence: TGTGCCATCAGTGAGTCAGGGGCTGCTGGAAACACCATATATTTT. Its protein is CAISESGAAGNTIYF.

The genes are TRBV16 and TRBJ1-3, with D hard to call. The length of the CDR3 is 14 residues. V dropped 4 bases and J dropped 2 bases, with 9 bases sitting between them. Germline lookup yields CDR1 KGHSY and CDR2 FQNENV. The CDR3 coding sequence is TGTGCCAGCAGCCCGTGGACTACTGGAAACACCATATATTTT. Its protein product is CASSPWTTGNTIYF.

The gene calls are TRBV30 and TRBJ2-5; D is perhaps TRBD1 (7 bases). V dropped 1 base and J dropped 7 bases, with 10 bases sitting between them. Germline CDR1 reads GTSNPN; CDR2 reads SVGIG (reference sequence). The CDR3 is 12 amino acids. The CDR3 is CAWSDRGGTQYF. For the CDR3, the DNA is TGTGCCTGGAGTGACAGGGGAGGGACCCAGTACTTC.

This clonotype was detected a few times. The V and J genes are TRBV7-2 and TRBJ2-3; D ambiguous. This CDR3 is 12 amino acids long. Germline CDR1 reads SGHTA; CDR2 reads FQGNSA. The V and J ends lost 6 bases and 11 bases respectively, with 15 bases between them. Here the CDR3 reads CASSQTWVEQYF. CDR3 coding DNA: TGTGCCAGCAGTCAAACATGGGTCGAGCAGTATTTT.

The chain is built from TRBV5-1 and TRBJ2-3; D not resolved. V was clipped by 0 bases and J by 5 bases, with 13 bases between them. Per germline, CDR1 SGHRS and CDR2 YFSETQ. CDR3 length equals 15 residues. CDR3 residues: CASSLGVTTRDTQYF. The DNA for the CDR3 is TGCGCCAGCAGCTTGGGGGTCACCACGCGAGATACGCAGTATTTT.

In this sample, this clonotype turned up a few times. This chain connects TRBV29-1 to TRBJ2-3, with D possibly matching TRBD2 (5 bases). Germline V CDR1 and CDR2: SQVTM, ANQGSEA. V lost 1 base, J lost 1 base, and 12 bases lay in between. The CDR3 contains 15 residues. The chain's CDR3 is CSVEGVGVGTDTQYF. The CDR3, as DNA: TGCAGCGTTGAAGGAGTGGGAGTGGGCACAGATACGCAGTATTTT.

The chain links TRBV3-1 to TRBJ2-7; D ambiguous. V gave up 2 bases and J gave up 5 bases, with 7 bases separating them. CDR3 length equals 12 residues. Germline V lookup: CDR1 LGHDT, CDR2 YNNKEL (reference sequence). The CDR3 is CASSQTANEQYF. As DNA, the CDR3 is TGTGCCAGCAGCCAAACTGCCAACGAGCAGTACTTC.

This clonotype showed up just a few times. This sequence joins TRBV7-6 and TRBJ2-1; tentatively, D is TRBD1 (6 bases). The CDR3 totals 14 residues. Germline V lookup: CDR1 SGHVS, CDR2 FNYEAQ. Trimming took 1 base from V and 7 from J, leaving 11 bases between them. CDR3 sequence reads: CASSLGTVGNEQFF. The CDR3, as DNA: TGTGCCAGCAGCTTAGGGACAGTTGGGAATGAGCAGTTCTTC.

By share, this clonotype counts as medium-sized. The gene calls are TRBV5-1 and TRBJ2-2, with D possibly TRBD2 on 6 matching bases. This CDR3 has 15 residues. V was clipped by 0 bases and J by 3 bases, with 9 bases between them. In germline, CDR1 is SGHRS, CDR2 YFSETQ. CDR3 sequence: CASSLGLGDTGELFF. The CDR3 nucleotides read TGCGCCAGCAGCTTGGGACTAGGGGACACCGGGGAGCTGTTTTTT.

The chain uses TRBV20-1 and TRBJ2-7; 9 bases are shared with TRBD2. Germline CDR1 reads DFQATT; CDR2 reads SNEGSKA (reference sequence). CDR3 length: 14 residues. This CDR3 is CSAEGSGGSYEQYF. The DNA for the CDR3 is TGCAGCGCAGAGGGGAGCGGGGGGAGCTACGAGCAGTACTTC.